What follows describes a single T cell receptor (beta chain). The sample holds many counts of this clonotype. It lacks a known antigen. The input lacks base qualities; no much larger clone sits a single base away. The germline V gene specifies SGHVS as CDR1 and FNYEAQ as CDR2. The CDR3, from cysteine to phenylalanine, totals 13 residues. CDR3 DNA only is kept here, 39 bases in frame from base 1. Between the V and J ends, shortened by 3 bases and 7 bases respectively, the junction contains 12 bases. The treatment or condition label here, explained by the study, means: live attenuated yellow fever vaccine strain. A standard Ficoll-Paque protocol was used to isolate PBMCs from peripheral blood. Dynabeads CD4 and CD8 positive selection kits were used to isolate CD4 and CD8 T-cell fractions. TriZol was used to extract RNA from bulk PBMCs, from CD4 and CD8 fractions, and from dextramer-positive and dextramer-negative fractions.

The data originate from a study of T cells after yellow fever vaccination (dated by TCRdb to between 2019 and 2020). For the wider study: Libraries from fractions with low cell numbers were prepared with the SMART-Seq v4 Ultra Low Input RNA kit. To follow T-cell clones before and after both primary and booster YFV17D yellow fever vaccination, bulk TCR alpha and beta repertoires underwent longitudinal sequencing. Bulk PBMC replicates and cell subsets were isolated from blood drawn at multiple timepoints before and after both primary and secondary immunization. Two healthy male donors, one aged 18 to 30 and one aged 30 to 40 years, made up the cohort.

Study-wide findings and limitations: Because abundant contaminating clonotypes from the bulk population could be contained in FACS-sorted repertoires, computational filtering was required. A small share of clonotypes occurred in both CD4 and CD8 compartments, likely arising from convergent recombination. Only two donors were included in the study, so the extent to which the findings can be generalized is limited. The secondary T-cell response was found to be weaker but faster than the primary response, with a peak reached on day 5 rather than on day 15. After the booster, most clones that had expanded after primary vaccination were detected again (over 95% of CD4 and around nine tenths of CD8), suggesting broad maintenance of memory.

The reads were generated on an Illumina NovaSeq 6000. TCR cDNA was synthesized by 5'RACE template switching, which introduced a universal primer site and unique molecular identifiers. cDNA synthesis was primed from both the TCR alpha and TCR beta constant segments. Libraries were amplified in two PCR steps, with sample barcodes and sequencing adapters added in the second step. Sequencing of libraries was done on Illumina HiSeq 2500 (2x100 bp) or NovaSeq (2x150 bp). On the authors' methods: MIGEC was used to demultiplex reads and collapse the reads into UMI consensus sequences, and MiXCR was used for V(D)J alignment. Vaccine-responding clonotypes were defined with edgeR using replicate PBMC samples, requiring FDR below 0.01 and a log2 fold change above 5 up to day 15. CD4 or CD8 identity was assigned to each bulk clonotype according to whether the clonotype was present at higher abundance in the sequenced CD4 repertoire or the sequenced CD8 repertoire. TCRdb reanalyzed the raw reads on its own, using fastp at Q25 for trimming and MiXCR for clone calling, and kept in-frame beta chains. Rows are unified per CDR3 protein, each entry keeping the most common DNA and genes. TCRdb's processing, not the authors' own work, is the source of the V and J calls. The table for this sample lists about 210,000 distinct CDR3 sequences; approximately 3% of them were counted only once. Roughly 3% of the sample comes from the top ten.

The V and J segments used are TRBV7-6 and TRBJ2-5, with the D gene not confidently named. Material: CD4+ T cells sorted from PBMCs, obtained 10 days after the yellow fever booster vaccination. This clonotype was sampled from a young man who received the YFV17D yellow fever vaccine. The nucleotides are TGTGCCAGCAGCTTGGAGCAGACGGGGACCCAGTACTTC. Its translation reads: CASSLEQTGTQYF.